The entry below describes one TCR beta chain. Using immunoSEQ multiplex PCR, the repertoire was profiled, and TCRdb retains in-frame clones only, with some absent. This table has roughly 200,000 clones, 80% to 95% appearing once. The sample is drawn from a study of blood T cell repertoires in COVID-19. This TCR came from a man between 45 and 60 years old with acute or convalescent COVID-19. Sequenced material: peripheral blood.

CDR3 coding DNA: TGTGCCAGCAGTGAAGCGCGCGGATTTAGCTCTGGAAACACCATATATTTT. Protein: CASSEARGFSSGNTIYF. The chain recombines TRBV2 with TRBJ1-3; no clear D gene. CDR1 and CDR2 (germline): SNHLY, FYNNEI. V lost 0 bases to trimming and J lost 0 bases, with 12 bases between them. The CDR3 has 17 amino acids.